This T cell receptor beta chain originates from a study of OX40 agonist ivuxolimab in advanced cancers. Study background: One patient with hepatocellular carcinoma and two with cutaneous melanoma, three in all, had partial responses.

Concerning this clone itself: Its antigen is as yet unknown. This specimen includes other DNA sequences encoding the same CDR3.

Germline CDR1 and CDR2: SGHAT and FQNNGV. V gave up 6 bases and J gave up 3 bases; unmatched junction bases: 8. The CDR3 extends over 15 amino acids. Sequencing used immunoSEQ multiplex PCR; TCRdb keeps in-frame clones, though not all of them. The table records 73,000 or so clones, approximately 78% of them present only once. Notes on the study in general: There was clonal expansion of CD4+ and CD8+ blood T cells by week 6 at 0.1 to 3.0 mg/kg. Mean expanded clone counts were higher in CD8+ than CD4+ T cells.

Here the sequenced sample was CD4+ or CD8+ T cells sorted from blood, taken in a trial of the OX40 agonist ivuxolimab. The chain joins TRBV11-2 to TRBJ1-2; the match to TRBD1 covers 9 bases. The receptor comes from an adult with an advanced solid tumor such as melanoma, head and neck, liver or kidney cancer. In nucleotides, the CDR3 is TGTGCCAGCAGTCTAAGGACAGGGGCGCACTATGGCTACACCTTC. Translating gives CASSLRTGAHYGYTF.